The entry below gives a single TCR beta chain sequence along with its context. What this receptor recognizes is not known. Per-nucleotide qualities are absent, and no much larger clonotype sits a single base away. The library was built by means of 5' RACE. TCRdb names NextSeq 500 as the instrument used. In the TCR library protocol, a unique molecular identifier was attached to each TCR cDNA molecule so that PCR and sequencing errors could be corrected. Per the authors' processing: TCR identification, UMI-based error correction and CDR3 extraction were all carried out with Decombinator tools. TCRs above a frequency of 2 per 1,000, corresponding to the top 1% of the tumor frequency distribution, were defined as expanded. Each repertoire was subsampled 100 times to 5,000 TCRs, after which Renyi diversity was computed with the R vegan package. To build CDR3 similarity networks, amino acid triplet string-kernel similarity was used, and CDR3s were connected when their pairwise similarity was above 0.82. TCRdb passed the public sequencing reads through fastp at Q25 and MiXCR, retaining productive beta sequences. Rows merge per CDR3 protein into single entries with the most common DNA and genes. TCRdb's processing, not the authors', yielded these V and J calls. This sample comprises 40,000 to 50,000 distinct CDR3 sequences, over 9.5% of them detected only once. Roughly a sixth of the sample lies in the top ten.

From cysteine to phenylalanine, the CDR3 is 16 amino acids long. The read is trimmed to its CDR3 DNA, 48 bases read in frame from base 1. The germline V gene sets CDR1 to SGHRS and CDR2 to YFSETQ. Trimming leaves V shorter by 2 bases and J shorter by 7 bases, with the junction holding 10 bases beyond the gene matches. This specimen belongs to a study of spatial heterogeneity in lung cancer (dated by TCRdb to the late 2010s). Background for the entire study: The donors were 65 to 85 patients from the lung TRACERx cohort who had early-stage, untreated non-small cell lung cancer. Beta-chain transcripts were consistently detected in greater numbers than alpha-chain transcripts, which likely reflects a higher abundance of beta-chain transcripts. At surgery, over 200 tumor regions, 63 to 70 matched nontumor lung samples and 45 to 60 PBMC samples were TCR-sequenced for both alpha and beta chains. TCR repertoire features were related to nonsynonymous mutation counts determined by whole-exome sequencing of tumor tissue. In the raw uncorrected reads, each unique combination of TCR and UMI appeared more than ten times on average. Follow-up PBMC samples were sequenced whenever available, and the median time to follow-up was about two years after resection. In non-small cell lung cancer, the study quantitatively compared TCR alpha and beta repertoires across several tumor regions, matched nontumor lung, and blood. What the authors observed across the whole study: Only 14 patients were included in the comparisons of baseline and follow-up blood repertoires. Ubiquitous expanded tumor TCRs showed up in blood more often at tumor resection than at routine follow-up. Additional single-cell paired TCR alpha and beta sequencing was considered necessary to confirm, at a functional level, the hypothesis that regional TCRs recognize regional mutations.

The meaning of the sample's time point label: blood at routine non-recurrence follow-up after resection. TCR sequencing used whole RNA extracted from tumor and nontumor lung tissue, or from cryopreserved PBMC samples, without cell sorting. A patient was chosen for TCR sequencing only when enough RNA was available from at least two tumor regions. The chain is made from TRBV5-1 and TRBJ2-1, with 9 central nucleotides matching TRBD1. The sample in question was PBMCs, obtained at follow-up. The receptor comes from a female donor with early-stage non-small cell lung cancer. The DNA sequence reads TGCGCCAGCAGCTTTACGGCGGGACAGGGTAAGAATGAGCAGTTCTTC. It encodes CASSFTAGQGKNEQFF.